This T cell receptor (beta chain) came from a study of T cells in Graves' hyperthyroidism and ophthalmopathy. V lost 10 bases and J lost 7, with 20 bases in between. CDR1 MNHEY and CDR2 SVGEGT come from the germline V gene. The CDR3 is 14 residues long. Amplification of TCR beta CDR3 regions was performed using RNA transcripts as template. The HTBI primer set served for first-round RT-PCR of the TCR CDR3. TCRdb processed the multiplex PCR reads anew with MiXCR; each CDR3 protein has one entry. The data show about 260,000 distinct CDR3 sequences, approximately 21% seen once. What was sequenced was blood. The clonotype comes from a man aged 30 to 39 with Graves' ophthalmopathy. The chain combines TRBV6-2 or TRBV6-3 with TRBJ2-1; D may be TRBD2 (5 bases). CDR3 nucleotide sequence: TGTGCCACCATTAGCGCCCGAGGGTCGAATGAGCAGTTCTTC. It yields the protein CATISARGSNEQFF.